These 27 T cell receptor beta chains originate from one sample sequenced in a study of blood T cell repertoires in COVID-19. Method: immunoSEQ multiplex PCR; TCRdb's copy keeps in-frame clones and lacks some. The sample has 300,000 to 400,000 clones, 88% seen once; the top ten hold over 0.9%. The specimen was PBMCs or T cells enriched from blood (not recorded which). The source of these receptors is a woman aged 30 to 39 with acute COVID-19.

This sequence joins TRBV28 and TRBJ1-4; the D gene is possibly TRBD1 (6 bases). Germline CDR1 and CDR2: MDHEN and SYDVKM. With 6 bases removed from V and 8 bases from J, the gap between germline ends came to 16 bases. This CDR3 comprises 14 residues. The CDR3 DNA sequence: TGTGCCAGCAGGCGATCAGGGAGGGGGGAAAAACTGTTTTTT. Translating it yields CASRRSGRGEKLFF.

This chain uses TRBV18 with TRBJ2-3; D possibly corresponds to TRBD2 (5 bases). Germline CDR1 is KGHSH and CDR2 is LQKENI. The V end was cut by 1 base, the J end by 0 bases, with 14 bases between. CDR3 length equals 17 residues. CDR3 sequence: CASSPLFSTGSTDTQYF. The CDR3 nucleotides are TGTGCCAGCTCACCACTCTTTTCTACGGGAAGCACAGATACGCAGTATTTT.

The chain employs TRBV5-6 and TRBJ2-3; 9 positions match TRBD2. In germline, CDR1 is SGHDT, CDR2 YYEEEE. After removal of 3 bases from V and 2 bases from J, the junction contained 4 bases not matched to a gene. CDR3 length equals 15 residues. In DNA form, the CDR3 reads TGTGCCAGCAGCTCCGGGACTAGCTACACAGATACGCAGTATTTT. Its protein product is CASSSGTSYTDTQYF.

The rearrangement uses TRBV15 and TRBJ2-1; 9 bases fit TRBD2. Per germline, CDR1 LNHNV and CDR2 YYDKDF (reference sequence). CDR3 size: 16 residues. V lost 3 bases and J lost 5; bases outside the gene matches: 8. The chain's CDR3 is CATSRRLAVLNNEQFF. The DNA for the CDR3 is TGTGCCACCAGCAGGAGACTAGCGGTACTTAACAATGAGCAGTTCTTC.

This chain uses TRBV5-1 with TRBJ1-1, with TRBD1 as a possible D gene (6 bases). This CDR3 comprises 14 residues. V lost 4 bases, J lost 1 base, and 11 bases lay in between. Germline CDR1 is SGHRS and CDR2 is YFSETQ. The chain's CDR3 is CASSPGAGNTEAFF. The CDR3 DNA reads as TGCGCCAGCAGCCCAGGGGCAGGGAACACTGAAGCTTTCTTT.

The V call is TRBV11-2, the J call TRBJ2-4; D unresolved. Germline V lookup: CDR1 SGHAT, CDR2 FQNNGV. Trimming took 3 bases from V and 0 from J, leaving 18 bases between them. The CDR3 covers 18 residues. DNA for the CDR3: TGTGCCAGCAGCTTTAGAGGCATTCCAGACGGAGCCAAAAACATTCAGTACTTC. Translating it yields CASSFRGIPDGAKNIQYF.

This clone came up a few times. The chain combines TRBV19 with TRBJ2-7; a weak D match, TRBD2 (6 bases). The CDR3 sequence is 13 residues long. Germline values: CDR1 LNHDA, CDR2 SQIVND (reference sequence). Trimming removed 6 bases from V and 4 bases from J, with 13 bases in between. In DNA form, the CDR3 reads TGTGCCAGTAGCCACGCCGGAGGGTACGAGCAGTACTTC. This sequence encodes CASSHAGGYEQYF.

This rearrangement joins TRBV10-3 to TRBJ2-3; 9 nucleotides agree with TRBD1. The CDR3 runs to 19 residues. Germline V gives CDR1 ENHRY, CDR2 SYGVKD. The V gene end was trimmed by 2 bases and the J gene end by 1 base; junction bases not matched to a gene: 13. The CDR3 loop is CAISEPIWTGAGGTDTQYF. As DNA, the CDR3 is TGTGCCATCAGTGAGCCCATTTGGACAGGGGCGGGGGGCACAGATACGCAGTATTTT.

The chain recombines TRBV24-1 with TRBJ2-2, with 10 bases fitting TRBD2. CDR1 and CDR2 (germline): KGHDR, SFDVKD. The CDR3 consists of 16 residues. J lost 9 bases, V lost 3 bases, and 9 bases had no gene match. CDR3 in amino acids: CATSDEAASGGRELFF. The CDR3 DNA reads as TGTGCCACCAGTGATGAGGCGGCTAGCGGGGGCCGGGAGCTGTTTTTT.

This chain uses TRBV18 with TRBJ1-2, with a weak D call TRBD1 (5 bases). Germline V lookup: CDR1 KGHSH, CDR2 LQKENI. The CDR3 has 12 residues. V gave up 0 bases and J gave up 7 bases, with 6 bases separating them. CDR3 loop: CASSPPGGGYTF. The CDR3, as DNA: TGTGCCAGCTCACCACCGGGGGGTGGCTACACCTTC. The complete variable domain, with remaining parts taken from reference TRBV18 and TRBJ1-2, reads NAGVMQNPRHLVRRRGQEARLRCSPMKGHSHVYWYRQLPEEGLKFMVYLQKENIIDESGMPKERFSAEFPKEGPSILRIQQVVRGDSAAYFCASSPPGGGYTFGSGTRLTVV.

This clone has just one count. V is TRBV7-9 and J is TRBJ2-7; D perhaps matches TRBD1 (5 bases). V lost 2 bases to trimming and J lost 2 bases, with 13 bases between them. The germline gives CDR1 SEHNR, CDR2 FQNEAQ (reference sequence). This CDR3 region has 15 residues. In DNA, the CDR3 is TGTGCCAGCAGCTTACCCATTGACAGAACCTACGAGCAGTACTTC. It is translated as CASSLPIDRTYEQYF.

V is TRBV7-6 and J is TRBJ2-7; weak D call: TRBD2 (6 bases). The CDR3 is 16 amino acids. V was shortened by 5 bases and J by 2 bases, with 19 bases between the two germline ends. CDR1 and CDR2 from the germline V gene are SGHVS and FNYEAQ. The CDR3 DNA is TGTGCCAGCAGCCCCCTTGGGGCGGGGTATCCCTACGAGCAGTACTTC. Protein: CASSPLGAGYPYEQYF.

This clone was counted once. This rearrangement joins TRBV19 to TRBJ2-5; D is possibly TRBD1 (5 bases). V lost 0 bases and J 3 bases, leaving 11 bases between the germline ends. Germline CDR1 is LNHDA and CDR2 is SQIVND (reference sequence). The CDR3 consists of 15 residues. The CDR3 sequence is CASSIDYSREETQYF. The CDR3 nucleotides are TGTGCCAGTAGTATAGATTATTCCAGGGAAGAGACCCAGTACTTC.

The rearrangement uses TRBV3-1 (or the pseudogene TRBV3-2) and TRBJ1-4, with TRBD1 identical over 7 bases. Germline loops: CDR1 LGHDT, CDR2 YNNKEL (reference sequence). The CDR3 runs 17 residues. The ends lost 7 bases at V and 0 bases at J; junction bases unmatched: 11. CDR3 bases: TGTGCCAGCACCAGGCCGACAGGGATTGCAACTAATGAAAAACTGTTTTTT. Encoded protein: CASTRPTGIATNEKLFF.

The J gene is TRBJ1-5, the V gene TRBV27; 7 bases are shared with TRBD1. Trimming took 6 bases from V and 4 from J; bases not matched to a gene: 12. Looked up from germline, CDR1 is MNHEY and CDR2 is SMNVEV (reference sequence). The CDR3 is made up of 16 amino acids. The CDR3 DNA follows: TGTGCCAGCAGGTCTGGGCTGGACAGGCCAAATCAGCCCCAGCATTTT. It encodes CASRSGLDRPNQPQHF.

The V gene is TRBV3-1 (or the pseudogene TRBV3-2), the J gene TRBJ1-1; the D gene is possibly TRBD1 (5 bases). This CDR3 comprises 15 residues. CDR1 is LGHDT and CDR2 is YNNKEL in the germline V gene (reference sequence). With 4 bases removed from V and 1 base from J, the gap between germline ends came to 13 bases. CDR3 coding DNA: TGTGCCAGCAGCCTGGGGGGGGTAGCGAACACTGAAGCTTTCTTT. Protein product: CASSLGGVANTEAFF.

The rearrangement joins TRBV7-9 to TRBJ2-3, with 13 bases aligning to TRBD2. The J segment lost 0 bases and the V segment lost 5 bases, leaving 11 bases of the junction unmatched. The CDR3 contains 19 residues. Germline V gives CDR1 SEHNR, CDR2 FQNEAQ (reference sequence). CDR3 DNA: TGTGCCAGCAGCCTACCTACTAGCGGGGGGGCGACTAGCACAGATACGCAGTATTTT. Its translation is CASSLPTSGGATSTDTQYF.

CDR3 loop: CASSTGSPEAFF. CDR3 in DNA: TGTGCCAGCAGTACAGGGTCCCCTGAAGCTTTCTTT. The V and J genes are TRBV6-5 and TRBJ1-1; tentative D call: TRBD1 (6 bases). Germline V gene sequence: CDR1 MNHEY, CDR2 SVGAGI. The CDR3 is made up of 12 amino acids. V lost 5 bases and J lost 6, with 10 bases in between.

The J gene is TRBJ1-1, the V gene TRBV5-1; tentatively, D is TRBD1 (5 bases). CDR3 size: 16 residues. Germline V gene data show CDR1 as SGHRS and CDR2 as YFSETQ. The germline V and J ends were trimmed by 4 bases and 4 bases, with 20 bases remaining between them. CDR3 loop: CASSTDKGGSRTEAFF. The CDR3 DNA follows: TGCGCCAGCAGCACGGACAAGGGCGGCTCTCGCACTGAAGCTTTCTTT.

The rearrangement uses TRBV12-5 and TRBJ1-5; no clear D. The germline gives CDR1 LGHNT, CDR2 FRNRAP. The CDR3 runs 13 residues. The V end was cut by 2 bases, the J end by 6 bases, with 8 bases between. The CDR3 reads CASGLTAGQPQHF. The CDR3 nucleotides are TGTGCTAGTGGTTTGACGGCGGGTCAGCCCCAGCATTTT.

This chain's CDR3 is CASSLLQGREKLFF. The CDR3 coding sequence is TGCGCCAGCAGCTTACTCCAGGGTCGTGAAAAACTGTTTTTT. The chain uses TRBV4-1 and TRBJ1-4, with D possibly matching TRBD1 (5 bases). The length of the CDR3 is 14 residues. The V and J ends lost 5 bases and 7 bases respectively, with 14 bases between them. CDR1 is MGHRA, CDR2 YSYEKL, per germline.

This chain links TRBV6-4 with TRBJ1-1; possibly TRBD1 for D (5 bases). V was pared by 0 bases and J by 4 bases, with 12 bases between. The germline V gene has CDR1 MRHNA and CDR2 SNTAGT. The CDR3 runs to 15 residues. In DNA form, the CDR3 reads TGTGCCAGCAGTGACTCCGGGGGGGGATTCACTGAAGCTTTCTTT. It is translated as CASSDSGGGFTEAFF.

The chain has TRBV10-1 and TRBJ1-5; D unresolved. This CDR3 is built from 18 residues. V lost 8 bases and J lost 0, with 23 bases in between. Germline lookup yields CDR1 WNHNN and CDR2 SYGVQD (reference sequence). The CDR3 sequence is CASFPSRTVYDSNQPQHF. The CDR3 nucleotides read TGCGCCAGCTTCCCTTCCCGTACGGTTTACGATAGCAATCAGCCCCAGCATTTT.

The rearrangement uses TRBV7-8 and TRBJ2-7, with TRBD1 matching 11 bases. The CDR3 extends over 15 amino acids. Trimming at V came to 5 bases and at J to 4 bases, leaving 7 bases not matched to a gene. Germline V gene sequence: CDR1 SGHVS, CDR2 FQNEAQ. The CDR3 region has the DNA TGTGCCAGCAGCCCGAGGACAGGGGGCGTGTACGAGCAGTACTTC. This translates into CASSPRTGGVYEQYF. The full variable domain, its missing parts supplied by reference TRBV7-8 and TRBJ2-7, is GAGVSQSPRYKVAKRGQDVALRCDPISGHVSLFWYQQALGQGPEFLTYFQNEAQLDKSGLPSDRFFAERPEGSVSTLKIQRTQQEDSAVYLCASSPRTGGVYEQYFGPGTRLTVT.

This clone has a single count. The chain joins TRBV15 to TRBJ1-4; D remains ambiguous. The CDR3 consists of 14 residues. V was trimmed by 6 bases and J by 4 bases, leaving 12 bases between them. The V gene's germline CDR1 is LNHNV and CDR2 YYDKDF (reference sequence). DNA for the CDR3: TGTGCCACCAGGTTTGAGGCGGTTAATGAAAAACTGTTTTTT. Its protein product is CATRFEAVNEKLFF.

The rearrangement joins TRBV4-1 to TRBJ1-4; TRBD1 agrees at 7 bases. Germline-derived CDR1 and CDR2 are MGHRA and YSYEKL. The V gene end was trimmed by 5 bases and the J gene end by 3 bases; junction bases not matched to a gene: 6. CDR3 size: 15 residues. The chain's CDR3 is CASSFLTGSNEKLFF. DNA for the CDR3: TGCGCCAGCAGCTTTTTGACAGGGTCTAATGAAAAACTGTTTTTT.

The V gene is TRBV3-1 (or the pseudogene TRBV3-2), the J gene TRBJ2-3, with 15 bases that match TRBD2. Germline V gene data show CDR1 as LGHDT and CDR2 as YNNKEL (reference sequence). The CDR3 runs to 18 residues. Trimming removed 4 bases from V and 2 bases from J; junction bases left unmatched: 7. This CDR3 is CASSPPGLAGGVTDTQYF. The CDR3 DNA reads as TGTGCCAGCAGCCCCCCGGGACTAGCGGGGGGCGTCACAGATACGCAGTATTTT.